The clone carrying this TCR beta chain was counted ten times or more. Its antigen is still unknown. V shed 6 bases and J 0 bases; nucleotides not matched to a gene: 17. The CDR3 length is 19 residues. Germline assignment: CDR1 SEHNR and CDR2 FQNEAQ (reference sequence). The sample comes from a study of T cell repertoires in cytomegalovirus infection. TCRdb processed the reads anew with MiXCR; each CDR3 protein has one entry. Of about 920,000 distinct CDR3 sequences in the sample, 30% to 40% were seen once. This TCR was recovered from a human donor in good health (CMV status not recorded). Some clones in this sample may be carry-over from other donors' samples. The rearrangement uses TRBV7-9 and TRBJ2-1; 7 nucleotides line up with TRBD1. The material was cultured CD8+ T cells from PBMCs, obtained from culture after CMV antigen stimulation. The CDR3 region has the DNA TGTGCCAGCAGAACCGAAGCCGATACAGGGGAAATCTCCTACAATGAGCAGTTCTTC. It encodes CASRTEADTGEISYNEQFF.